Given below is one TCR beta chain in context. Other nucleotide sequences from this sample produce the same CDR3. The data are from a study of cytomegalovirus exposure and HLA in healthy donors. Study information: Genetic ancestry analysis placed about 84% of the roughly 400 donors that were genotyped in the Caucasian-associated cluster.

From germline, CDR1 is SEHNR and CDR2 FQNEAQ (reference sequence). Germline trimming cut 5 bases from V and 5 bases from J; bases unmatched to any gene: 3. The CDR3 contains 13 residues. The donors (healthy individuals) were bone marrow donors. PCR used 60 Vbeta primers and 13 Jbeta primers. TCRdb's copy holds only in-frame clones and misses some; the assay was immunoSEQ multiplex PCR. The sample holds about 160,000 clones, 75% to 90% seen once. The J gene is TRBJ1-2, the V gene TRBV7-9; 9 bases line up with TRBD1. The source is a man between 25 and 39 years old in good health and CMV-seronegative. Specimen: PBMCs. CDR3 residues: CASSLGQGYGYTF. The DNA for the CDR3 is TGTGCCAGCAGCCTGGGACAGGGATATGGCTACACCTTC.